One and the same sample provided the 7 T cell receptor beta chains below, sequenced in a study of beta chain features in type 1 diabetes. Findings of the study overall: TCRB CDR3s from Type 1 diabetes patients were moderately but significantly shorter in all four CD4+ subsets.

These TCRs' antigens remain unknown. Every bit of the isolated RNA underwent reverse transcription, so sequencing read expressed TCRB transcripts. TCRdb keeps only in-frame clones here, not all; method: immunoSEQ multiplex PCR. The table includes around 140,000 clones, around 10% detected once. Specimen: central memory CD4+ T cells from blood. The receptors here all came from a man aged 25 to 40 with type 1 diabetes.

This chain connects TRBV2 to TRBJ2-1; 11 bases are shared with TRBD2. Germline values: CDR1 SNHLY, CDR2 FYNNEI. The CDR3 totals 15 residues. The ends lost 4 bases at V and 6 bases at J; junction bases unmatched: 5. This chain's CDR3 is CASSGLAGGLNEQFF. CDR3 in DNA: TGTGCCAGCAGTGGTCTAGCGGGGGGCCTCAATGAGCAGTTCTTC.

The chain carries TRBV9 and TRBJ1-1; tentative D call: TRBD1 (5 bases). Trimming pared 4 bases from V and 2 bases from J, leaving 9 bases between. The CDR3 sequence is 13 residues long. CDR1 SGDLS and CDR2 YYNGEE come from the germline V gene. CDR3 sequence: CASSKTDNTEAFF. The CDR3 bases are TGTGCCAGCAGCAAGACAGATAACACTGAAGCTTTCTTT.

This sequence joins TRBV28 and TRBJ2-7, with 7 nucleotides matching TRBD1. This CDR3 contains 14 residues. Germline V lookup: CDR1 MDHEN, CDR2 SYDVKM. V shed 7 bases, J shed 3 bases, and the junction held 9 bases outside the gene matches. The CDR3 DNA sequence: TGTGCCAGCACTCTAGGGGGCTTAAACTACGAGCAGTACTTC. Translation: CASTLGGLNYEQYF.

This clone was picked up a small number of times. The chain recombines TRBV9 with TRBJ1-3; D might be TRBD1 (5 bases). The CDR3 is made up of 15 amino acids. Trimming pared 3 bases from V and 1 base from J, leaving 11 bases between. Looked up from germline, CDR1 is SGDLS and CDR2 is YYNGEE. The CDR3, as DNA: TGTGCCAGCAGCGGCGACAGCAGATCTGGAAACACCATATATTTT. Encoded protein: CASSGDSRSGNTIYF.

The V gene is TRBV29-1, the J gene TRBJ1-1; D call uncertain. This CDR3 has 11 amino acids. Trimming removed 7 bases from V and 3 bases from J, with 9 bases in between. Germline CDR1 reads SQVTM; CDR2 reads ANQGSEA. The CDR3 nucleotides read TGCAGCGGCGGGCTGGACACTGAAGCTTTCTTT. It specifies CSGGLDTEAFF.

The V gene is TRBV2, the J gene TRBJ1-1; a weak D match, TRBD1 (5 bases). The V gene's germline CDR1 is SNHLY and CDR2 FYNNEI. V lost 4 bases and J 1 base, leaving 10 bases between the germline ends. This CDR3 is built from 14 residues. In DNA, the CDR3 is TGTGCCAGCAGTGCCCGGACAAGGAACACTGAAGCTTTCTTT. It yields the protein CASSARTRNTEAFF.

The genes are TRBV2 and TRBJ2-1, with D unresolved. With 7 bases removed from V and 0 bases from J, the gap between germline ends came to 10 bases. The CDR3 runs to 14 residues. From germline, CDR1 is SNHLY and CDR2 FYNNEI. DNA of the CDR3: TGTGCCAGCAAGCTCCTGAGCTCCTACAATGAGCAGTTCTTC. It specifies CASKLLSSYNEQFF.